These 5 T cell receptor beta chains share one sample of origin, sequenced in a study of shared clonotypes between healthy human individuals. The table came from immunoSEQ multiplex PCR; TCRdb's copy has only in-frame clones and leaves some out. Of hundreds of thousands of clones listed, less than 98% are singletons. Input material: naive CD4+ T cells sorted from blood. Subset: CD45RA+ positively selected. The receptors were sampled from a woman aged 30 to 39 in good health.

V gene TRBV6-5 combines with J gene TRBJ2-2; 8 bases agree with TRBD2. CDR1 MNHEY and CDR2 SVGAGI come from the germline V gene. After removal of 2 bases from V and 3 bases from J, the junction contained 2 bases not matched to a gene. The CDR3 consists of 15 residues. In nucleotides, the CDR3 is TGTGCCAGCAGTTACACCGGGAGGGACACCGGGGAGCTGTTTTTT. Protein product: CASSYTGRDTGELFF.

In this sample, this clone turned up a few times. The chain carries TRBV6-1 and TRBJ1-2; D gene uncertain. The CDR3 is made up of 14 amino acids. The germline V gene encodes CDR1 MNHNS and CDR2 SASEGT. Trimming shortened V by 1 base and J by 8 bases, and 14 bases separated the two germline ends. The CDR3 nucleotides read TGTGCCAGCAGTGAAGGGACGACATATCGCGGCTACACCTTC. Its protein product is CASSEGTTYRGYTF.

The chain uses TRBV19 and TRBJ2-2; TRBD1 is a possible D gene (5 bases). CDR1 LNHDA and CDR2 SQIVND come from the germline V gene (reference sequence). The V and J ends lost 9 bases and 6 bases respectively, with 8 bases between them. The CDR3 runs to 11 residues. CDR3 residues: CASKGSGELFF. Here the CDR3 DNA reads TGTGCCAGCAAGGGGTCCGGGGAGCTGTTTTTT.

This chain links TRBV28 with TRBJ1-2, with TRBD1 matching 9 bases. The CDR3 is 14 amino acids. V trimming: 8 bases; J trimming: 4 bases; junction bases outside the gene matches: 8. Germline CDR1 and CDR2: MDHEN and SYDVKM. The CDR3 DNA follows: TGTGCCAGCTTTGGGACAGGGAGGCCCTATGGCTACACCTTC. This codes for CASFGTGRPYGYTF.

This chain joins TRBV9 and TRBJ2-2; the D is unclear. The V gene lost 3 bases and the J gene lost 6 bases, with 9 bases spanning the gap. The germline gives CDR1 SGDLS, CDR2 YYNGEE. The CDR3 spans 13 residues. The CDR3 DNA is TGTGCCAGCAGCGCCTGGGCCTCCGGGGAGCTGTTTTTT. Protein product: CASSAWASGELFF.